Sequencing of this T cell receptor beta chain was carried out in a study of blood T cell repertoires in COVID-19 (dated by TCRdb to 2018 to 2021). The study in broad terms: Samples from collaborators originated in the United States, Italy and Spain and spanned both the acute and convalescent phases of COVID-19. The prospective study material was composed of cDNA or gDNA derived from T cells, B-cell-depleted T cells, or PBMCs. Deeply sampled blood TCRbeta repertoires from subjects exposed to, actively infected with, or recovered from COVID-19 were included in the dataset. The repertoires were released in a freely available public database intended as a resource for research on the immune response to SARS-CoV-2. The samples were drawn from two sources: the first 160 participants of the ongoing ImmuneRACE study, and over 1,000 subjects contributed by 6 global collaborators. A de-identified subject ID, COVID-19 status, age in years and sex were almost always included in the sample metadata. HLA class I and class II types, where available, came from metadata supplied by the sample provider rather than from assay-based typing. Study-wide findings and limitations: The amount of clinical and demographic metadata varied by source and participant and was provided uncurated.

V loses 0 bases, J loses 0 bases, and the germline ends lie 7 bases apart. The germline V gene encodes CDR1 SGHDT and CDR2 YYEEEE. From cysteine to phenylalanine, the CDR3 is 15 amino acids long. Only the CDR3 DNA stays, 45 bases, in frame from base 1. Collaborating institutions collected whole blood in K2EDTA tubes following their own protocols. Collaborator samples were shipped for TCRbeta analysis as frozen whole blood, isolated PBMCs, or DNA extracted from either sample type. TCRbeta CDR3 regions were amplified from genomic DNA by means of the immunoSEQ Assay, a bias-controlled multiplex PCR. From the authors' description of their analysis: Nucleated cell counts per sample were estimated from amplification of reference gene primers within the assay. Sequence reads were collapsed and filtered to measure the absolute abundance of every unique TCRbeta CDR3 rearrangement. For each sample, productive Simpson clonality was calculated by taking the square root of Simpson's diversity index across productive rearrangements. The source is immuneACCESS, and TCRdb retained only in-frame sequences with V and J called. Part of the clones is not carried over; for the studies checked, unresolved V genes explain less than half of this, and the remainder is unexplained. V and J calls plus clone size are reproduced from that table; the DNA served to infer D and trimming. The sample profile shows approximately 49,000 clones; roughly 84% of them were found once. The leading ten clones occupy 1.6% of the sample.

Worth noting for this clone: Its antigen target is currently unknown. Base qualities are missing; no much larger clone stands one base away.

The specimen sequenced was peripheral blood. This sequence was found in a man in his forties or fifties with acute or convalescent COVID-19. The chain couples TRBV5-6 to TRBJ1-3, with the identity of the D gene unclear. The sequence in DNA is TGTGCCAGCAGCTTGGGACATATCTCTGGAAACACCATATATTTT. Its protein is CASSLGHISGNTIYF.